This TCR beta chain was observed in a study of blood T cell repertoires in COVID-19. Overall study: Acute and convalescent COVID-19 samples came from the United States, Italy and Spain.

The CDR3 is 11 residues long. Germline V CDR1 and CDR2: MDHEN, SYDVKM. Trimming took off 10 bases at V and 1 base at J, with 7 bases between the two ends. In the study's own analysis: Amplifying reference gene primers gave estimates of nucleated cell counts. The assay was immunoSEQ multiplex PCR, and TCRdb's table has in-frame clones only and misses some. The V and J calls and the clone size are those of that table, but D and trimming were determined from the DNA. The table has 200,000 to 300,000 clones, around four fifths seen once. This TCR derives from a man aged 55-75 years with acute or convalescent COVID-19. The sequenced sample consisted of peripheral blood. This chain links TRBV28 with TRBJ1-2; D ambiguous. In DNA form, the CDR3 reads TGTGCCACTCAGGTTAACTATGGCTACACCTTC. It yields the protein CATQVNYGYTF.